A selection of T cell receptor beta chains follows, all from one sample in a study of T-cell reconstitution after alpha-beta-depleted transplantation in children. TCRdb independently ran MiXCR on the PCR reads; one entry per CDR3 protein. The data show 540,000 or so distinct CDR3 sequences, about 23% seen once. The material sequenced was PBMCs, mostly from graft donor cells, taken 360 days after TCRalphabeta/CD19-depleted stem cell transplant. The receptors were sampled from a boy younger than two who had a stem cell transplant for acute myeloid leukemia, so the T cells may come from the graft donor. CDR3s include the opening cysteine and the closing phenylalanine or tryptophan. D genes are given only for firm matches. The listing skips clone size in some rows; elsewhere it reads once, few, many or a size class.

D gene,V gene,clone size,J gene,CDR3 length,CDR3 DNA,CDR3 protein
.,TRBV6-4,few,TRBJ2-3,15,TGTGCCAGCCACCGACTGCTCCCCCTCACAGATACGCAGTATTTT,CASHRLLPLTDTQYF
.,TRBV6-5,few,TRBJ1-2,11,TGTGCCAGCAGGGATATGTGGGGCTACACCTTC,CASRDMWGYTF
TRBD1,TRBV6-2/TRBV6-3,few,TRBJ2-2,15,TGTGCCAGCAGTCTCGACAGGGGGCGTACCGGGGAGCTGTTTTTT,CASSLDRGRTGELFF
TRBD2,TRBV5-1,many,TRBJ2-1,18,TGCGCCAGCAGCTTGGAAGTCGGGACTAGCGGGGGGAGAATAGAGCAGTTCTTC,CASSLEVGTSGGRIEQFF
.,TRBV20-1,many,TRBJ1-1,14,TGCAGTGCTAGCAGGGGCTGGGTGAACACTGAAGCTTTCTTT,CSASRGWVNTEAFF
TRBD2,TRBV7-9,.,TRBJ2-3,16,TGTGCCAGCAGCTCCGGGACTAGCGGGGCTAGAGATACGCAGTATTTT,CASSSGTSGARDTQYF
.,TRBV29-1,many,TRBJ2-1,11,TGCAGCGGCGCAGACTACAATGAGCAGTTCTTC,CSGADYNEQFF
.,TRBV7-2,.,TRBJ2-7,14,TGTGCCAGCAGCTTGGGGCGGGACCATTACGAGCAGTACTTC,CASSLGRDHYEQYF
.,TRBV20-1,.,TRBJ2-2,14,TGCAGTGCTAGGGGGGGCCGGGGCACCGGGGAGCTGTTTTTT,CSARGGRGTGELFF
.,TRBV5-5,.,TRBJ2-5,15,TGTGCCAGCAGCTTGGGAAGCTACCTCCAAGAGACCCAGTACTTC,CASSLGSYLQETQYF
TRBD1,TRBV5-6,few,TRBJ2-5,15,TGTGCCAGCAGCTTTGTCCAAGCAGGGGGCGAGACCCAGTACTTC,CASSFVQAGGETQYF
TRBD1,TRBV27,.,TRBJ1-1,18,TGTGCCATCAGTTTATCGTGGGACAGGGTACTGGCGGGCACTGAAGCTTTCTTT,CAISLSWDRVLAGTEAFF
TRBD2,TRBV24-1,many,TRBJ2-3,16,TGTGCCACCAGTGTGGGCCCAGCGGGGAGCACAGATACGCAGTATTTT,CATSVGPAGSTDTQYF
TRBD1,TRBV5-6,once,TRBJ2-4,13,TGTGCCAGCAGACGGACAGGTAGTAAGGGTCAGTACTTC,CASRRTGSKGQYF
TRBD1,TRBV7-9,.,TRBJ1-1,15,TGTGCCAGCAGCTTAGAGGACAGGGAGAGGACTGAAGCTTTCTTT,CASSLEDRERTEAFF
.,TRBV12-3/TRBV12-4,many,TRBJ2-6,15,TGTGCCAGCAGGGACCAGATCTCTGGGGCCAACGTCCTGACTTTC,CASRDQISGANVLTF
.,TRBV20-1,.,TRBJ1-5,15,TGCAGTGCTCGGGAGTCCTCACCTAGCGGTCAGCCCCAGCATTTT,CSARESSPSGQPQHF
.,TRBV6-5,many,TRBJ2-5,15,TGTGCCAGCAGTTGGGAGGGGGACGGCCAAGAGACCCAGTACTTC,CASSWEGDGQETQYF
.,TRBV20-1,few,TRBJ2-5,13,TGCAGTGCCCGGGCGGACCATTCAGAGACCCAGTACTTC,CSARADHSETQYF
.,TRBV6-6,.,TRBJ2-3,13,TGTGCCAGCACCGGGGACACCACAGATACGCAGTATTTT,CASTGDTTDTQYF
.,TRBV20-1,few,TRBJ2-7,13,TGCAGTGCTAGAGATCCTAGCGATTACGAGCAGTACTTC,CSARDPSDYEQYF
.,TRBV20-1,.,TRBJ2-1,15,TGCTGTGCTAGGGGCACAGGGCGGACCAACAATGAGCAGTTCTTC,CCARGTGRTNNEQFF
TRBD1,TRBV7-2,.,TRBJ2-1,15,TGTGCCAGCAGCTCCCGGACAGGGGTGGTCGCTGAGCAGTTCTTC,CASSSRTGVVAEQFF
.,TRBV7-3,few,TRBJ2-1,15,TGTGCCAGCAGCTTCGGACAGCGACCAGACAATGAGCAGTTCTTC,CASSFGQRPDNEQFF
.,TRBV5-1,many,TRBJ2-3,15,TGCGCCAGCAGCTTGGACAGGAGGACTTGGGATACGCAGTATTTT,CASSLDRRTWDTQYF
.,TRBV9,few,TRBJ1-2,12,TGTGCCAGCAGCGTAGACAGGAATGGCTACACCTTC,CASSVDRNGYTF
.,TRBV27,few,TRBJ2-2,14,TGTGCCAGCAGTTCGACAGTCCCAAGTGGGGAGCTGTTTTTT,CASSSTVPSGELFF
.,TRBV12-3/TRBV12-4,few,TRBJ2-3,16,TGTGCCAGCAGTTTAGCGGGGGGTGTAACCACAGATACGCAGTATTTT,CASSLAGGVTTDTQYF
TRBD1,TRBV12-3/TRBV12-4,many,TRBJ2-5,15,TGTGCCAGCTGTTACCGGGACAGGGGGCAAGAGACCCAGTACTTC,CASCYRDRGQETQYF
TRBD1,TRBV29-1,few,TRBJ1-5,15,TGCAGCGTTGAGGATGGACAGGGCGGCAATCAGCCCCAGCATTTT,CSVEDGQGGNQPQHF
.,TRBV30,few,TRBJ1-1,14,TGTGCCTGGAGTGTACGGGCAGGGGACACTGAAGCTTTCTTT,CAWSVRAGDTEAFF
.,TRBV5-6,few,TRBJ2-1,16,TGTGCCAGCAGCTTGTACCCAGGCAGAGCTACAGGTGAGCAGTTCTTC,CASSLYPGRATGEQFF